The source of this T cell receptor (beta chain) is a study of Ad26.COV2.S vaccination and SARS-CoV-2 variants. V lost 6 bases and J lost 7; bases outside the gene matches: 15. The CDR3 runs 15 residues. CDR1 MNHEY and CDR2 SVGAGI come from the germline V gene. Overall study results and limits: Measurement of non-spike TCR breadth gave similar results in vaccine and placebo recipients.

Treatment specified: around 19 received Ad26.COV2.S at low or high dose, single or two shots; 5 received placebo; per-sample allocation not given. Specimen acquisition occurred on day 63 following the initial vaccine or placebo injection. The method was immunoSEQ multiplex PCR; TCRdb's version includes in-frame clones alone and lacks a portion of them. There are about 680,000 clones in the sample; roughly 90% occur only once, and approximately 1.5% lies in the top ten. Worth noting for this clone: Its matching antigen is unknown.

The chain combines TRBV6-5 with TRBJ2-7, with 7 bases aligning to TRBD1. The source is a person aged 18-65 years who received the Ad26.COV2.S COVID-19 vaccine or a placebo. Specimen: peripheral blood, collected in a trial of Ad26.COV2.S vaccine versus placebo. The CDR3 sequence is CASRTSQTGKWEQYF. In DNA form, the CDR3 reads TGTGCCAGCAGGACCTCCCAGACAGGGAAGTGGGAGCAGTACTTC.